This T cell receptor beta chain originates from a study of shared clonotypes between healthy human individuals. Overall study context: Three plates each covered CD4 naive and memory; CD8 naive two, CD8 memory one. Study-wide findings and caveats: Naive CD4 clonotype sharing across several donors was around 5%. Tissue TCR repertoires likely differ from these blood-only repertoires.

Selected positively for CCR7 and CD45RO-negative, naive CD8 cells excluded terminally differentiated effector memory CD45RA+ cells. Donors were Caucasian adults residing in Nashville, Tennessee, USA. On this clone: The antigen is undetermined.

Assay used: immunoSEQ multiplex PCR; TCRdb lists only in-frame clones, some missing. The sample has 1.5 million to 2.5 million clones, 85% to 95% seen once. CDR3 length equals 12 residues. CDR1 ENHRY and CDR2 SYGVKD come from the germline V gene. The sample taken for sequencing was naive CD8+ T cells sorted from blood. This chain links TRBV10-3 with TRBJ2-1, with 7 bases fitting TRBD2. The receptor was isolated from a man between 18 and 29 years old in good health. CDR3 coding DNA: TGTGCGGGAGGGCCGAGCTACAATGAGCAGTTCTTC. This sequence encodes CAGGPSYNEQFF.